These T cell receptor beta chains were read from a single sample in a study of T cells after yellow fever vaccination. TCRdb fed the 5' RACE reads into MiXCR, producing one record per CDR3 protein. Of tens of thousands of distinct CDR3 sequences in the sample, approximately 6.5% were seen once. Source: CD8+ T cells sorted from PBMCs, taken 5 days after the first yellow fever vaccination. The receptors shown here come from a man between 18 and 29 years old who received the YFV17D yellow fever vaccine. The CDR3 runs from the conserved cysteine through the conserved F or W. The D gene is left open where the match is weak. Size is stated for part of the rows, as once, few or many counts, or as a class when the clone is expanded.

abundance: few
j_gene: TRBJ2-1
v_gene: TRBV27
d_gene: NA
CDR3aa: CASSLYYQYNEQFF
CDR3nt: TGTGCCAGCAGTTTATATTACCAATACAATGAGCAGTTCTTC

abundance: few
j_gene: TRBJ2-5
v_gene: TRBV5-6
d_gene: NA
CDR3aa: CASSEITGFETQYF
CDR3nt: TGTGCCAGCAGCGAGATAACAGGGTTCGAGACCCAGTACTTC

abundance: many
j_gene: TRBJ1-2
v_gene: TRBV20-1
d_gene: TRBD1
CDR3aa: CSARDWTGGSNGYTF
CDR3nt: TGCAGTGCTAGAGATTGGACAGGGGGCTCCAATGGCTACACCTTC

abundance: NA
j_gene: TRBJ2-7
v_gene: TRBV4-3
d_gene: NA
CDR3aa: CASSQDLNYEQYF
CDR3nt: TGCGCCAGCAGCCAAGACTTAAATTACGAGCAGTACTTC

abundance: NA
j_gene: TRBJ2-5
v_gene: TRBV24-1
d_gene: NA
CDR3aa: CATSEYREVETQYF
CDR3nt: TGTGCCACCAGTGAATACAGGGAGGTAGAGACCCAGTACTTC

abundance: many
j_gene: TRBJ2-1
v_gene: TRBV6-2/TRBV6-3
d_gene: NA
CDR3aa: CASSSSGADEQFF
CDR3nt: NA

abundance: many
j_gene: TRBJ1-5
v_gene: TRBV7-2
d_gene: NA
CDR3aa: CASSLWHSGQSNQPQHF
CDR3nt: TGTGCCAGCAGCTTGTGGCACTCGGGACAAAGCAATCAGCCCCAGCATTTT

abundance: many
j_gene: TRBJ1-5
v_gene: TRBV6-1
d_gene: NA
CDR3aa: CASRQGFNQPQHF
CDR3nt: TGTGCCAGCAGACAGGGTTTCAATCAGCCCCAGCATTTT

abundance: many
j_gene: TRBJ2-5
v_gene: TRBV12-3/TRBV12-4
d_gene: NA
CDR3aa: CASRPDSEETQYF
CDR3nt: TGTGCCAGCAGACCCGACAGTGAAGAGACCCAGTACTTC

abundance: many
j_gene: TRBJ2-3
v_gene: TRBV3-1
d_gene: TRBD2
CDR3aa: CASSQAEAGETDTQYF
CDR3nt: TGTGCCAGCAGCCAAGCAGAAGCGGGGGAAACAGATACGCAGTATTTT

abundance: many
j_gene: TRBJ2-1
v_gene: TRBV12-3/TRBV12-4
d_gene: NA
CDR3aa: CASSLTTGTYNEQFF
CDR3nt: TGTGCCAGCAGTCTCACAACCGGGACCTACAATGAGCAGTTCTTC

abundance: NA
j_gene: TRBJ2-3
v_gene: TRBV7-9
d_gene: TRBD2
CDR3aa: CASSGTSGDADTQYF
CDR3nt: TGTGCCAGCAGCGGGACTAGTGGAGACGCAGATACGCAGTATTTT

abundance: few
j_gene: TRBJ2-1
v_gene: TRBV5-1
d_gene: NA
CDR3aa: CASSFPGYTYNEQFF
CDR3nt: TGCGCCAGCAGCTTCCCCGGTTACACCTACAATGAGCAGTTCTTC

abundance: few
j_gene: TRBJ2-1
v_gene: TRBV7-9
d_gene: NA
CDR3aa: CASNRRATRDEQFF
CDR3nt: TGTGCCAGCAACAGGAGAGCCACAAGGGATGAGCAGTTCTTC

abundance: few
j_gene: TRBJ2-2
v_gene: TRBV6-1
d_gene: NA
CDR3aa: CASLSHMGTRNTGELFF
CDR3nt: TGTGCCAGTCTGTCCCACATGGGGACACGCAACACCGGGGAGCTGTTTTTT

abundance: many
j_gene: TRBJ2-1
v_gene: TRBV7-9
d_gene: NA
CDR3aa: CASSLGVDIRRAQFF
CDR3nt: TGTGCCAGCAGCCTGGGGGTTGACATCCGAAGGGCCCAGTTCTTC

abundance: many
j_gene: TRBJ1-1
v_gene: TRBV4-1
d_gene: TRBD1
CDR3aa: CASSPLGQGSTEAFF
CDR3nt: TGCGCCAGCAGCCCCCTAGGACAGGGGAGCACTGAAGCTTTCTTT

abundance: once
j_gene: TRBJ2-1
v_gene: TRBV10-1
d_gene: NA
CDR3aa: CASSEQGRGATNEQFF
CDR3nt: TGCGCCAGCAGTGAGCAGGGCAGGGGGGCCACGAATGAGCAGTTCTTC

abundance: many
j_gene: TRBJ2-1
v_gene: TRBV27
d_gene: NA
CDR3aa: CASSPLITSSYNEQFF
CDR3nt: TGTGCCAGCTCCCCCTTAATTACGAGCTCCTACAATGAGCAGTTCTTC

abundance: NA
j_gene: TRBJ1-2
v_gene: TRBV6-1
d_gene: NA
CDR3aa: CASSEWKDGYTF
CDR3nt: TGTGCCAGCAGTGAATGGAAGGATGGCTACACCTTC

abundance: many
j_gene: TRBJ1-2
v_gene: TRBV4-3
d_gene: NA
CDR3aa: CASSQVTGNDGYTF
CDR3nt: TGCGCCAGCAGCCAAGTCACCGGCAACGACGGCTACACCTTC

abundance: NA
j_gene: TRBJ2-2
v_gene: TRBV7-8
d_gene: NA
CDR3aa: CASSLVGESFTGELFF
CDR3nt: TGTGCCAGCAGCTTAGTAGGGGAAAGTTTCACCGGGGAGCTGTTTTTT

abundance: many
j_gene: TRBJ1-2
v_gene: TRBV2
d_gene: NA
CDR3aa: CASSERAGEGYGYTF
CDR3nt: TGTGCCAGCAGTGAAAGGGCAGGGGAAGGCTATGGCTACACCTTC

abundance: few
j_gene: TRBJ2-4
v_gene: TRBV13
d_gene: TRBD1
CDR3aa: CASSLGDRGIQYF
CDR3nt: TGTGCCAGCAGCTTAGGCGACAGGGGAATTCAGTACTTC

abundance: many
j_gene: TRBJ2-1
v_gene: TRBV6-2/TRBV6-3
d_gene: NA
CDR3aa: CASARVSYNEQFF
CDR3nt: TGTGCCAGCGCTCGGGTTTCGTACAATGAGCAGTTCTTC

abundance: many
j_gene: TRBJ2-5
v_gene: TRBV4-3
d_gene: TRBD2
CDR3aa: CASSQDRGGGVETQYF
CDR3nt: TGCGCCAGCAGCCAAGATCGGGGGGGCGGTGTAGAGACCCAGTACTTC

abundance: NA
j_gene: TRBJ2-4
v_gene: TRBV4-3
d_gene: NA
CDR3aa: CASSQDLGSPAQNIQYF
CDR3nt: TGCGCCAGCAGCCAAGATTTGGGTTCGCCTGCGCAAAACATTCAGTACTTC

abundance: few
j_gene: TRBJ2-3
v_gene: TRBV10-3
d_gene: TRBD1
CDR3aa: CAISDLWTGSPDTQYF
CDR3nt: TGTGCCATCAGTGATCTTTGGACAGGGTCGCCAGATACGCAGTATTTT

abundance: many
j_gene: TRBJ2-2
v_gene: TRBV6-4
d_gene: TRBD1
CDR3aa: CASSDGTDTGELFF
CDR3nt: TGTGCCAGCAGTGATGGGACAGACACCGGGGAGCTGTTTTTT

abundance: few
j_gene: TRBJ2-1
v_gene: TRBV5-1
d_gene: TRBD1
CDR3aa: CASSSRQGSYNEQFF
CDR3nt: TGCGCCAGCAGCTCCCGACAGGGGTCATACAATGAGCAGTTCTTC

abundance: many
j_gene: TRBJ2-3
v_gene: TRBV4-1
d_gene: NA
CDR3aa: CASSGTTDTQYF
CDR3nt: TGCGCCAGCAGCGGGACCACAGATACGCAGTATTTT

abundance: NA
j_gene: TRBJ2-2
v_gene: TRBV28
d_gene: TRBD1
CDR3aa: CASSPCGRGLGELFF
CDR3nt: TGTGCCAGCAGCCCTTGCGGCAGGGGGCTTGGGGAGCTGTTTTTT

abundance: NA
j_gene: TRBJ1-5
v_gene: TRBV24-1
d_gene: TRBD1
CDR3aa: CATSDSGTDYQPQHF
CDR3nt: TGTGCCACCAGTGACTCCGGGACAGACTATCAGCCCCAGCATTTT

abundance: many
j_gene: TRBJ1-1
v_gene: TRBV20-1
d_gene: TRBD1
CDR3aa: CSANGGQGGNSEAFF
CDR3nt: TGCAGTGCTAATGGCGGACAGGGGGGGAACTCTGAAGCTTTCTTT

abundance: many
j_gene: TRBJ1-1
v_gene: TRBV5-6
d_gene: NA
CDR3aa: CASSFYGWASGVNTEAFF
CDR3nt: TGTGCCAGCAGCTTCTACGGGTGGGCGTCAGGCGTTAACACTGAAGCTTTCTTT

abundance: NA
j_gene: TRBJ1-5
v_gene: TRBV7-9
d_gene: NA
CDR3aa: CASSLDRGQPQHF
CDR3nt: TGTGCCAGCAGCTTAGACCGGGGTCAGCCCCAGCATTTT

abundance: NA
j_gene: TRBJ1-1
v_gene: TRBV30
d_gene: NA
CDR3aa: CAWRERPLNTEAFF
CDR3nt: TGTGCCTGGAGGGAAAGACCTCTGAACACTGAAGCTTTCTTT

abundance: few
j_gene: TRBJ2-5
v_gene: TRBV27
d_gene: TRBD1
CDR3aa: CASSLSGPGQGWETQYF
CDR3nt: TGTGCCAGCAGTTTATCGGGCCCGGGACAGGGGTGGGAGACCCAGTACTTC

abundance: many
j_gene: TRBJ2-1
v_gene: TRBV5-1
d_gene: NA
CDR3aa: CASSMVAEKDEQFF
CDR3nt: TGCGCCAGCAGTATGGTAGCGGAGAAGGATGAGCAGTTCTTC

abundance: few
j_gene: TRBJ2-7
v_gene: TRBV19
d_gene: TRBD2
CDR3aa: CASRLTGTRIGEQYF
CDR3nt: TGTGCCAGTAGACTCACCGGGACTAGAATAGGAGAGCAGTACTTC

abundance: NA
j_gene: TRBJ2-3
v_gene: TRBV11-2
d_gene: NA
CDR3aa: CASSLPGAQDTQYF
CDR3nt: TGTGCCAGCAGCTTACCGGGGGCGCAGGATACGCAGTATTTT

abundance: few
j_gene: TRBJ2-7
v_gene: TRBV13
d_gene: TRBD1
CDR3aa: CASGQGSYEQYF
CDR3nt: TGTGCCAGCGGACAGGGTTCCTACGAGCAGTACTTC

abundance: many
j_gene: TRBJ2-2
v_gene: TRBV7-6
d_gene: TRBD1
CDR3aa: CASSSRQGHTGELFF
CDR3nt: TGTGCCAGCAGCTCCAGACAGGGCCACACCGGGGAGCTGTTTTTT

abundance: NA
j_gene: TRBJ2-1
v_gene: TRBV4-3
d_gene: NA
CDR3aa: CASSQDLSNEQFF
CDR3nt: TGCGCCAGCAGCCAAGATTTGAGCAATGAGCAGTTCTTC

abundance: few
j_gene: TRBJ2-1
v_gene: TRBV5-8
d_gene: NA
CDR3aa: CASSLRWRDNEQFF
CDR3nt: TGTGCCAGCAGCTTAAGGTGGAGAGACAATGAGCAGTTCTTC

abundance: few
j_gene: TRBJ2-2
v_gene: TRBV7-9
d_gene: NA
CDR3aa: CASSFTPINTGELFF
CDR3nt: TGTGCCAGCAGCTTTACCCCTATCAACACCGGGGAGCTGTTTTTT

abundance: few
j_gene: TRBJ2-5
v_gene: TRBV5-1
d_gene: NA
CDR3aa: CASSGTGFLGAEETQYF
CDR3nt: TGCGCCAGCAGCGGAACAGGTTTTCTTGGTGCGGAAGAGACCCAGTACTTC